This TCR beta chain was sequenced for a study of shared clonotypes between healthy human individuals. Findings of the study overall: The study found lower generation probabilities in non-shared clonotypes than in those shared by all four donors.

Sequencing used immunoSEQ multiplex PCR; TCRdb keeps in-frame clones, though not all of them. The profile shows 2 million to 2.5 million clones, just over 90% of them singletons. Of note for this clone: What it recognizes is unknown.

Germline V gene data show CDR1 as MDHEN and CDR2 as SYDVKM. V was pared by 8 bases and J by 8 bases, with 7 bases of the junction left unmatched. The CDR3 runs to 14 residues. The TCR originated in a man aged 18 to 29 in good health. Some clones in this sample may be carry-over from other donors' samples. The source material was naive CD4+ T cells from PBMCs. Subset here: CD45RA+ positively selected. The gene calls are TRBV28 and TRBJ1-4; TRBD1 aligns across 11 bases. CDR3 protein: CASGGQGAVEKLFF. CDR3 in DNA: TGTGCCAGCGGAGGACAGGGGGCCGTAGAAAAACTGTTTTTT.